This T cell receptor beta chain was obtained from a study of post-analysis software for immune sequencing data. Regarding this clonotype: Its antigen is currently unknown.

This CDR3 has 13 residues. Trimming removed 6 bases at V and 0 bases at J, with 7 bases between. The germline gives CDR1 LNHNV, CDR2 YYDKDF (reference sequence). Whole-study results and caveats: There was significantly lower normalized Chao1 diversity in multiple sclerosis patients than in controls. Five TRBV segments were significantly more frequent in patients than in controls. TRBV5-6, TRBV5-1 and TRBV20-1 were among these segments. F-measure co-clustering was strong for batch-matched samples.

Prepared libraries of TCR beta cDNA carried unique molecular identifiers. A population of about 0.95 to 10 million T cells gave rise to 450,000 to 500,000 cDNA molecules. TCRdb independently ran MiXCR on the PCR reads; one entry per CDR3 protein. The sample carries roughly 800,000 distinct CDR3 sequences, 25% to 30% recorded once. The gene calls are TRBV15 and TRBJ2-3; D is unresolved. The sequence came from a girl aged 5-17 years with multiple sclerosis. Sequencing was carried out using blood. CDR3 DNA: TGTGCCACCAGGGATCAAAGCACAGATACGCAGTATTTT. Amino acids: CATRDQSTDTQYF.